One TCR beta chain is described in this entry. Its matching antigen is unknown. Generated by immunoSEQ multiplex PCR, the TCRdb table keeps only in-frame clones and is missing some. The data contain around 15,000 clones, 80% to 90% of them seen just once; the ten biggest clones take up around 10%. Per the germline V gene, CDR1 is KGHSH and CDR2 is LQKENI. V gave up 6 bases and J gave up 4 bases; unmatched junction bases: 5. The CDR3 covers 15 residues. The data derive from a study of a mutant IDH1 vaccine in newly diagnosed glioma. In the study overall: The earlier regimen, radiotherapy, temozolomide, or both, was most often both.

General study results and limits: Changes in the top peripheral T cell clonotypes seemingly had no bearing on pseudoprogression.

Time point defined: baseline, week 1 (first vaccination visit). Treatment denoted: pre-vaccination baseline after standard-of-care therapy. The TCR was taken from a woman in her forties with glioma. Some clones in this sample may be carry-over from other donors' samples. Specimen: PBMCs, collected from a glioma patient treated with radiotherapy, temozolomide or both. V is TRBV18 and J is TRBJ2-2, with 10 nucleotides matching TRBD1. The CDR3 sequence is CASSPTGGGTGELFF. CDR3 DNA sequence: TGTGCCAGCTCTCCGACAGGGGGCGGCACCGGGGAGCTGTTTTTT.